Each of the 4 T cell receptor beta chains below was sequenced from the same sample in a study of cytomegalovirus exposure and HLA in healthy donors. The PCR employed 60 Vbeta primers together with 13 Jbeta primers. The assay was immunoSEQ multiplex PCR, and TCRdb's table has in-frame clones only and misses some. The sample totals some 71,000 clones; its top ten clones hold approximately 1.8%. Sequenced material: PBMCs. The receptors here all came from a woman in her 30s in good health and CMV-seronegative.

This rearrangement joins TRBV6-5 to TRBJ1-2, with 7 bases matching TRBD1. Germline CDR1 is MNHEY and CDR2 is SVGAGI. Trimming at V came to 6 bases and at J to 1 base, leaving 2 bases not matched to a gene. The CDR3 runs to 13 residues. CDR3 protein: CASSGQDNYGYTF. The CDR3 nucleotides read TGTGCCAGCAGCGGACAGGATAACTATGGCTACACCTTC.

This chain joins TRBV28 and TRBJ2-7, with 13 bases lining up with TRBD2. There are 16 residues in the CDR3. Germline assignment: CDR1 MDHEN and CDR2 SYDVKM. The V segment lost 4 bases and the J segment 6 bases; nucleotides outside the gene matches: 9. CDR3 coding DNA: TGTGCCAGCAGTTCCTCCACTAGCGGGAGGGACAGCGAGCAGTACTTC. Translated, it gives CASSSSTSGRDSEQYF. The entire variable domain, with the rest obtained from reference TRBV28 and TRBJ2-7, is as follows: DVKVTQSSRYLVKRTGEKVFLECVQDMDHENMFWYRQDPGLGLRLIYFSYDVKMKEKGDIPEGYSVSREKKERFSLILESASTNQTSMYLCASSSSTSGRDSEQYFGPGTRLTVT.

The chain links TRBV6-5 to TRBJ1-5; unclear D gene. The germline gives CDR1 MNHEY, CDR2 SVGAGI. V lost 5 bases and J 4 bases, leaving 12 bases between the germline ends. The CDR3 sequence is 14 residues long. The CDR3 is CASSVRLVNQPQHF. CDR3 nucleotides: TGTGCCAGCAGTGTGAGGTTAGTTAATCAGCCCCAGCATTTT.

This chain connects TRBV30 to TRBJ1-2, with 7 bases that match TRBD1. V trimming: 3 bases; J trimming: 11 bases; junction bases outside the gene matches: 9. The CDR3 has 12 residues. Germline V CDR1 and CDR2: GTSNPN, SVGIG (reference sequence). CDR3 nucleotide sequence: TGTGCCTGGAGACCACCGGGACAGCATTACACCTTC. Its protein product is CAWRPPGQHYTF.